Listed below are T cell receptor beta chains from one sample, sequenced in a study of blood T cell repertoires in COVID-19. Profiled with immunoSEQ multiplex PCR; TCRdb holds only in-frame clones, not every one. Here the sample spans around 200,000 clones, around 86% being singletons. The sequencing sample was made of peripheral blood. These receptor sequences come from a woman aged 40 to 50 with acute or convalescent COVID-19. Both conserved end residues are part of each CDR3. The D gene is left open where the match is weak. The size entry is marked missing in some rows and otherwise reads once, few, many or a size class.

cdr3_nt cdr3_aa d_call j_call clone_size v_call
TGCGCCAGCAGCTTGCAGGGTCTGGCTGGGGCCAACGTCCTGACTTTC CASSLQGLAGANVLTF - TRBJ2-6 - TRBV5-1
TGCGCCAGCAGCTCCACACCTAGACTAGCGGGAGGTTACGAGCAGTACTTC CASSSTPRLAGGYEQYF TRBD2 TRBJ2-7 once TRBV5-1
TGTGCCAGTAGTATAGATCCTAGCGGGGAGCAGTACTTC CASSIDPSGEQYF TRBD2 TRBJ2-7 once TRBV19
TGTGCCAGCAGCTCGGAGGGGCCGTACACCGGGGAGCTGTTTTTT CASSSEGPYTGELFF - TRBJ2-2 - TRBV5-5
TGTGCCAGCAGGGGACAGCTCCGCTCTGGAAACACCATATATTTT CASRGQLRSGNTIYF TRBD1 TRBJ1-3 - TRBV28
TGCGCCAGCAGCTTGGCAGGGGGCCCTTTCGAGCAGTACTTC CASSLAGGPFEQYF TRBD1 TRBJ2-7 - TRBV5-1
TGTGCCAGCAGCCTCAACTCCGGGACTAACTACGAGCAGTACTTC CASSLNSGTNYEQYF TRBD2 TRBJ2-7 - TRBV4-2
TGTGCCAGCAGCTCGGACAGGGGAGCTGAAGCTTTCTTT CASSSDRGAEAFF TRBD1 TRBJ1-1 - TRBV7-6
TGTGCCAGCAGCCAAAATGAGGTCGCTACGCAGTATTTT CASSQNEVATQYF - TRBJ2-3 - TRBV3-1/TRBV3-2
TGTGCCAGCAGCTCCCCTAGCGGACTAGCCGATGAGCAGTTCTTC CASSSPSGLADEQFF TRBD2 TRBJ2-1 - TRBV5-6
TGCGCCAGCAGCCCCCTGGAGGGGCAAGAGACCCAGTACTTC CASSPLEGQETQYF - TRBJ2-5 once TRBV5-1
TGTGCCAGCAGCCCCCTAGCGTTCTTC CASSPLAFF - TRBJ2-1 - TRBV12-3/TRBV12-4
TGTGCCAGCAGCTTAACAGGGGGAGCCGTCTACGAGCAGTACTTC CASSLTGGAVYEQYF TRBD1 TRBJ2-7 - TRBV7-9
TGTGCCAGCAGTGCCGGGACAGGGAGCACTGAAGCTTTCTTT CASSAGTGSTEAFF TRBD1 TRBJ1-1 - TRBV6-4
TGCAGCGTTGACCGGACAATTAACAATGAGCAGTTCTTC CSVDRTINNEQFF - TRBJ2-1 - TRBV29-1
TGTGCCAGCAGCCCCCAGACAGGGGCGGCCTATGGCTACACCTTC CASSPQTGAAYGYTF TRBD1 TRBJ1-2 few TRBV7-2
TGTGCCAGCAGCCAAGATATTCTAGCGGGGGATCCAGATACGCAGTATTTT CASSQDILAGDPDTQYF TRBD2 TRBJ2-3 - TRBV3-1/TRBV3-2
TGTGCCAGCAGTGAAGTGAGCTCTGGGGCCAACGTCCTGACTTTC CASSEVSSGANVLTF - TRBJ2-6 once TRBV6-1
TGTGCCACCAGCAGAGATCGACTAGCGGGAGACAATGAGCAGTTCTTC CATSRDRLAGDNEQFF TRBD2 TRBJ2-1 - TRBV15
TGTGCCAGCAGTGAATATCAGGGCAGCTCCTACGAGCAGTACTTC CASSEYQGSSYEQYF - TRBJ2-7 - TRBV2
TGTGCCAGCAGCCACACCGTCGGACTAGCGGGAGGCACAGATACGCAGTATTTT CASSHTVGLAGGTDTQYF TRBD2 TRBJ2-3 - TRBV14
TGTGCCAGCAGCGCCCCAAGAGCGACGGAGCTGTTTTTT CASSAPRATELFF - TRBJ2-2 - TRBV9
TGTGCCAGCAGGCCCACAGGGCCTTCATCCTACGAGCAGTACTTC CASRPTGPSSYEQYF - TRBJ2-7 - TRBV7-9
TGCGCCAGCAGCCTCGGGACAGCTACAGATACGCAGTATTTT CASSLGTATDTQYF TRBD1 TRBJ2-3 - TRBV5-1
TGTGCCAGCAGTCGTGACAGACTTAACTATGGCTACACCTTC CASSRDRLNYGYTF - TRBJ1-2 - TRBV6-5
TGTGCCACCAAGCGTCTAGCTAGCGATGAGCAGTTCTTC CATKRLASDEQFF - TRBJ2-1 - TRBV14
TGTGCCATCCAGAAGGAAGGAGGGGCTGAAGCTTTCTTT CAIQKEGGAEAFF - TRBJ1-1 - TRBV3-1/TRBV3-2
TGCGCCAGCAGCCCCCGGGACAGGGGGCGATCTCCCGTGAACACTGAAGCTTTCTTT CASSPRDRGRSPVNTEAFF TRBD1 TRBJ1-1 - TRBV5-1
TGTGCCAGCAGCTTAGGAGTAGCGGGGGGGCTATACGAGCAGTACTTC CASSLGVAGGLYEQYF TRBD2 TRBJ2-7 - TRBV7-6
TGTGCCACCGAAGATCGGGGCTATGGCTACACCTTC CATEDRGYGYTF - TRBJ1-2 - TRBV7-9
TGTGCCTGGAGCCCGAAGTCCGGGGATACCGGGGAGCTGTTTTTT CAWSPKSGDTGELFF - TRBJ2-2 - TRBV30
TGTGCCAGCAGCCAGTCGGGTGAAGAGACCCAGTACTTC CASSQSGEETQYF - TRBJ2-5 - TRBV7-6
TGTGCCAGCAGAGGAGGGGGCGCGAACACTGAAGCTTTCTTT CASRGGGANTEAFF TRBD1 TRBJ1-1 - TRBV6-4
TGTGCCAGCAGTGAGGCGCCTAGCGGGATTTACAATGAGCAGTTCTTC CASSEAPSGIYNEQFF TRBD2 TRBJ2-1 - TRBV6-1
TGTGCCAGCAGCGCTAGATCGGACAGGGCTAAGAACGAGCAGTACTTC CASSARSDRAKNEQYF TRBD1 TRBJ2-7 - TRBV9
TGCAGTGCTAGTTCTTACGGACAGGGGAGCTCCTATAATTCACCCCTCCACTTT CSASSYGQGSSYNSPLHF TRBD1 TRBJ1-6 - TRBV20-1
TGCGCCAGCAGCCCGGGAGGCAGGGGTATGTTCACTGAAGCTTTCTTT CASSPGGRGMFTEAFF - TRBJ1-1 - TRBV4-1
TGTGCCAGCAGCCTTAGCGGGGGAGCCTACGAGCAGTACTTC CASSLSGGAYEQYF TRBD2 TRBJ2-7 few TRBV3-1/TRBV3-2
TGTGCCAGCAGCTTAGTGCGCGGTGAGCAGTTCTTC CASSLVRGEQFF - TRBJ2-1 - TRBV7-6
TGTGCCAGCAGCGGTAACAGGGGGGTCGAGCAGTTCTTC CASSGNRGVEQFF TRBD1 TRBJ2-1 - TRBV7-3
TGTGCCAGCAGCAGCGGGAGAACGCGGACCGGGGAGCTGTTTTTT CASSSGRTRTGELFF TRBD2 TRBJ2-2 - TRBV6-5
TGCAGCGCCGTAGGCTGGGGAGGGATCACTGAAGCTTTCTTT CSAVGWGGITEAFF - TRBJ1-1 - TRBV29-1
TGTGCCAGCAGCTCGGACAGATTTTACAATGAGCAGTTCTTC CASSSDRFYNEQFF - TRBJ2-1 - TRBV5-4